The 17 T cell receptor beta chains listed next were all sequenced from one sample in a study of CD8+ T cells in alopecia areata. As for treatment: oral pan-JAK inhibitor, 5-10 mg twice daily. The authors extracted RNA and reverse transcribed it into cDNA as the sequencing template. This table comes from immunoSEQ multiplex PCR, and its TCRdb copy is limited to in-frame clones, with some not included. The repertoire holds 150,000 to 200,000 clones, with about 51% as singletons. The input for sequencing was CD8+ T cells sorted from blood, taken around week 53, from a patient treated with tofacitinib. The source is a human donor with alopecia areata.

Points on this clone: The same CDR3 can be traced to other DNA sequences in this sample. The CDR3 sequence: CAWSGTGGETQYF. CDR3 nucleotide sequence: TGTGCCTGGAGCGGGACAGGGGGTGAGACCCAGTACTTC. V gene TRBV30 combines with J gene TRBJ2-5, with 11 bases aligning to TRBD1. CDR1 is GTSNPN and CDR2 is SVGIG in the germline V gene (reference sequence). This CDR3 contains 13 residues. Trimming cost V 3 bases and J 5 bases; bases outside gene matches: 2.

As concerns this clone: Additional DNA sequences in this sample encode the identical CDR3. The chain carries TRBV30 and TRBJ2-7; tentative D call: TRBD2 (5 bases). Germline V lookup: CDR1 GTSNPN, CDR2 SVGIG (reference sequence). The CDR3 totals 13 residues. V lost 3 bases, J lost 0 bases, and 9 bases lay in between. The CDR3 sequence: CAWSSGSSYEQYF. The CDR3 region has the DNA TGTGCCTGGAGCTCTGGGAGCTCCTACGAGCAGTACTTC.

This clone was observed a few times. The chain uses TRBV4-1 and TRBJ1-6; the D is unclear. V was pared by 0 bases and J by 9 bases, with 6 bases between. The CDR3 spans 13 residues. Germline lookup yields CDR1 MGHRA and CDR2 YSYEKL. For the CDR3, the DNA is TGCGCCAGCAGCCAAGATTCGGCTTCACCCCTCCACTTT. Translating gives CASSQDSASPLHF.

This chain joins TRBV30 and TRBJ1-1; perhaps TRBD1 as D (6 bases). The length of the CDR3 is 12 residues. Germline assignment: CDR1 GTSNPN and CDR2 SVGIG (reference sequence). V was shortened by 2 bases and J by 11 bases, with 15 bases between the two germline ends. CDR3 nucleotides: TGTGCCTGGAGTCCGTACAGGGTATGGGCTTTCTTT. This sequence encodes CAWSPYRVWAFF.

Only one count was recorded for this clone. This chain joins TRBV19 and TRBJ2-7, with D uncertain. Germline CDR1 reads LNHDA; CDR2 reads SQIVND (reference sequence). The CDR3 extends over 13 amino acids. The germline V and J ends were trimmed by 6 bases and 4 bases, with 13 bases remaining between them. This CDR3 reads CASSSRTVYEQYF. CDR3 nucleotide sequence: TGTGCCAGTAGCTCTCGGACCGTATACGAGCAGTACTTC.

The chain recombines TRBV2 with TRBJ2-7, with TRBD1 matching 9 bases. Trimming took 8 bases from V and 4 from J; bases not matched to a gene: 9. The length of the CDR3 is 14 residues. The germline gives CDR1 SNHLY, CDR2 FYNNEI. The CDR3 bases are TGTGCCAGCCACTACGGACAGGGGAGTTACGAGCAGTACTTC. It specifies CASHYGQGSYEQYF.

The genes are TRBV30 and TRBJ2-7, with D tentatively TRBD1 (6 bases). The germline V gene encodes CDR1 GTSNPN and CDR2 SVGIG (reference sequence). The CDR3 is 14 residues long. V shed 5 bases and J shed 0 bases, with 14 bases lying between them. CDR3 region: CAWGWDTASYEQYF. The CDR3 DNA reads TGTGCCTGGGGTTGGGACACTGCCTCCTACGAGCAGTACTTC.

The genes are TRBV30 and TRBJ2-3; D is undetermined. V was trimmed by 3 bases and J by 0 bases, leaving 10 bases between them. Germline CDR1 reads GTSNPN; CDR2 reads SVGIG (reference sequence). The CDR3 is 14 residues long. The CDR3 bases are TGTGCCTGGAGCTCCACTTTAAGCACAGATACGCAGTATTTT. This gives the protein CAWSSTLSTDTQYF.

The CDR3 is CASSLTENYGYTF. The CDR3 DNA is TGTGCCAGCAGCTTGACAGAAAACTATGGCTACACCTTC. The chain joins TRBV13 to TRBJ1-2; D perhaps matches TRBD1 (5 bases). V gave up 3 bases and J gave up 2 bases, with 7 bases separating them. The CDR3 is 13 residues long. CDR1 is PRHDT, CDR2 FYEKMQ, per germline (reference sequence).

The chain uses TRBV6-4 and TRBJ2-7, with D possibly TRBD2 on 7 matching bases. Trimming removed 4 bases at V and 0 bases at J, with 10 bases between. The V gene's germline CDR1 is MRHNA and CDR2 SNTAGT. This CDR3 is built from 14 residues. The CDR3 is CASSARGASYEQYF. CDR3 sequence (DNA): TGTGCCAGCAGTGCTCGGGGGGCCTCCTACGAGCAGTACTTC.

This clone was counted only a few times. The rearrangement links TRBV30 to TRBJ1-6; the D gene is possibly TRBD1 (5 bases). V shed 2 bases and J shed 4 bases, with 9 bases lying between them. CDR3 length: 14 amino acids. The germline V gene encodes CDR1 GTSNPN and CDR2 SVGIG (reference sequence). The CDR3 DNA is TGTGCCTGGAGTCCCGGGACTTATAATTCACCCCTCCACTTT. This translates into CAWSPGTYNSPLHF.

CDR3 in amino acids: CATSRGAGGYQETQYF. The CDR3 nucleotides read TGTGCCACCAGCAGAGGGGCAGGGGGGTACCAAGAGACCCAGTACTTC. This chain joins TRBV15 and TRBJ2-5, with D possibly being TRBD1 (7 bases). The CDR3 has 16 residues. Trimming pared 1 base from V and 0 bases from J, leaving 12 bases between. From germline, CDR1 is LNHNV and CDR2 YYDKDF (reference sequence). The variable domain in full, with the rest retrieved from reference TRBV15 and TRBJ2-5, is DAMVIQNPRYQVTQFGKPVTLSCSQTLNHNVMYWYQQKSSQAPKLLFHYYDKDFNNEADTPDNFQSRRPNTSFCFLDIRSPGLGDTAMYLCATSRGAGGYQETQYFGPGTRLLVL.

Written as DNA, the CDR3 is TGTGCCAGCAGCTTAGGAAGGTTTAAAGAGACCCAGTACTTC. Translation: CASSLGRFKETQYF. J is TRBJ2-5 and V is TRBV7-2; D gene unclear. The CDR3 loop spans 14 amino acids. The V gene lost 1 base and the J gene lost 3 bases, with 9 bases spanning the gap. Germline V gene sequence: CDR1 SGHTA, CDR2 FQGNSA.

The V call is TRBV29-1, the J call TRBJ2-7; tentatively, D is TRBD1 (5 bases). The V and J ends lost 7 bases and 4 bases respectively, with 14 bases between them. The length of the CDR3 is 12 residues. The germline gives CDR1 SQVTM, CDR2 ANQGSEA. The CDR3 reads CSAVTVIYEQYF. The CDR3 bases are TGCAGCGCCGTGACAGTTATATACGAGCAGTACTTC.

This clone was seen more than once but under ten times. Other DNA sequences from this sample encode an identical CDR3 as well. V and J are TRBV29-1 and TRBJ1-3, with no clear D. Per the germline V gene, CDR1 is SQVTM and CDR2 is ANQGSEA. This CDR3 region has 14 residues. V lost 6 bases and J lost 0, with 12 bases in between. In DNA form, the CDR3 reads TGCAGCGTCGGTTTAGGTCACTCTGGAAACACCATATATTTT. It is translated as CSVGLGHSGNTIYF.

The rearrangement uses TRBV29-1 and TRBJ1-1, with a weak D call TRBD1 (5 bases). Germline-derived CDR1 and CDR2 are SQVTM and ANQGSEA. The CDR3 loop spans 13 amino acids. The V end lost 7 bases, the J end lost 1 base, and 13 bases lay between the germline ends. The CDR3 bases are TGCAGCGGGGCTCCAGGGAGGAACACTGAAGCTTTCTTT. This translates into CSGAPGRNTEAFF.

This clone was detected only a few times. The chain uses TRBV5-6 and TRBJ2-5; no firm D call. CDR1 is SGHDT, CDR2 YYEEEE, per germline. Trimming left V 0 bases short and J 3 bases short, with 9 bases between. The CDR3 loop spans 14 amino acids. The CDR3 DNA sequence: TGTGCCAGCAGCTTGGAGAACCGGGAAGAGACCCAGTACTTC. This encodes CASSLENREETQYF.